The rows below give T cell receptor beta chains drawn from one sample of a study of OX40 agonist ivuxolimab in advanced cancers. Here immunoSEQ multiplex PCR was the method, and the copy in TCRdb shows in-frame clones only, minus some. In the table there are fewer than 75,000 clones, over 75% of which are singletons. The material sequenced was CD4+ or CD8+ T cells sorted from blood, taken in a trial of the OX40 agonist ivuxolimab. These receptors were collected from an adult with an advanced solid tumor such as melanoma, head and neck, liver or kidney cancer. CDR3s include the opening cysteine and the closing phenylalanine or tryptophan. Each record gives: clone size, J gene, V gene, D gene, CDR3 DNA, CDR3 protein. The D gene is left open where the match is weak. Where a row states a size, it is once, few, many or the class of an expanded clone; other rows omit it.

abundance: .
j_gene: TRBJ1-3
v_gene: TRBV21-1
d_gene: .
CDR3nt: TGTGCCAGCAGCAAATGGGTCCCTCACTCTGGAAACACCATATATTTT
CDR3aa: CASSKWVPHSGNTIYF

abundance: .
j_gene: TRBJ2-7
v_gene: TRBV7-9
d_gene: TRBD1
CDR3nt: TGTGCCAGCAGTCAACAGGGGAGCTCCTACGAGCAGTACTTC
CDR3aa: CASSQQGSSYEQYF

abundance: .
j_gene: TRBJ2-3
v_gene: TRBV7-2
d_gene: .
CDR3nt: TGTGCCAGCAGCTTACTCTCCTCCACAGATACGCAGTATTTT
CDR3aa: CASSLLSSTDTQYF

abundance: .
j_gene: TRBJ1-2
v_gene: TRBV7-2
d_gene: .
CDR3nt: .
CDR3aa: CASSLDPSGQGGGYTF

abundance: .
j_gene: TRBJ1-2
v_gene: TRBV7-9
d_gene: .
CDR3nt: TGTGCCAGCAGCTTTCAGGGCTCTCCCAACTATGGCTACACCTTC
CDR3aa: CASSFQGSPNYGYTF

abundance: .
j_gene: TRBJ2-7
v_gene: TRBV7-9
d_gene: .
CDR3nt: TGTGCCAGCAGCTTGGGGGACGCCCGCTACGAGCAGTACTTC
CDR3aa: CASSLGDARYEQYF

abundance: many
j_gene: TRBJ2-1
v_gene: TRBV18
d_gene: .
CDR3nt: TGTGCCAGCTCGCCGATAGGAACTTTTAGCTCCTACAATGAGCAGTTCTTC
CDR3aa: CASSPIGTFSSYNEQFF

abundance: .
j_gene: TRBJ2-1
v_gene: TRBV2
d_gene: TRBD2
CDR3nt: TGTGCCAGCAGCTCCGGGACTAGCTACAATGAGCAGTTCTTC
CDR3aa: CASSSGTSYNEQFF

abundance: .
j_gene: TRBJ1-1
v_gene: TRBV30
d_gene: .
CDR3nt: TGTGCCTGGAGTGTCAGTCAGAACACTGAAGCTTTCTTT
CDR3aa: CAWSVSQNTEAFF

abundance: .
j_gene: TRBJ2-3
v_gene: TRBV15
d_gene: .
CDR3nt: TGTGCCACCAGGGTTGCAGATACGCAGTATTTT
CDR3aa: CATRVADTQYF

abundance: .
j_gene: TRBJ2-7
v_gene: TRBV2
d_gene: .
CDR3nt: TGTGCCAGCAGTGAAGTTGCAGGGAACGAGCAGTACTTC
CDR3aa: CASSEVAGNEQYF

abundance: .
j_gene: TRBJ2-1
v_gene: TRBV4-1
d_gene: .
CDR3nt: TGCGCCAGCAGCCAAGAGGCAGAGAGCTCCTACAATGAGCAGTTCTTC
CDR3aa: CASSQEAESSYNEQFF

abundance: .
j_gene: TRBJ2-7
v_gene: TRBV7-2
d_gene: .
CDR3nt: TGTGCCAGCAGCCCCGGGAGCGGAATCGACGAGCAGTACTTC
CDR3aa: CASSPGSGIDEQYF

abundance: .
j_gene: TRBJ1-2
v_gene: TRBV5-1
d_gene: .
CDR3nt: TGCGCCAGCAGCTTGGCCACAGGTCCTAACTATGGCTACACCTTC
CDR3aa: CASSLATGPNYGYTF

abundance: .
j_gene: TRBJ2-1
v_gene: TRBV5-4
d_gene: TRBD1
CDR3nt: TGTGCCAGCCGGGACAGGGGTTCGTACAATGAGCAGTTCTTC
CDR3aa: CASRDRGSYNEQFF

abundance: .
j_gene: TRBJ1-5
v_gene: TRBV6-5
d_gene: .
CDR3nt: TGTGCCAGCAGTTACTCGGTACCGGGGTCCTTTGAGCCCCAGCATTTT
CDR3aa: CASSYSVPGSFEPQHF

abundance: .
j_gene: TRBJ1-2
v_gene: TRBV19
d_gene: .
CDR3nt: TGTGCCAGCAAGGGACCAGGGACGGGGAACTATGGCTACACCTTC
CDR3aa: CASKGPGTGNYGYTF

abundance: .
j_gene: TRBJ1-1
v_gene: TRBV2
d_gene: .
CDR3nt: TGTGCCAGCGCTCCCCCAGGGGATTTTCTGGCTTTCTTT
CDR3aa: CASAPPGDFLAFF

abundance: .
j_gene: TRBJ1-1
v_gene: TRBV20-1
d_gene: .
CDR3nt: TGCAGTGCTAGACTCGGAACTGAAGCTTTCTTT
CDR3aa: CSARLGTEAFF

abundance: .
j_gene: TRBJ2-3
v_gene: TRBV10-3
d_gene: TRBD2
CDR3nt: TGTGCCATCAGTGACGCGGGGGGTACAGATACGCAGTATTTT
CDR3aa: CAISDAGGTDTQYF

abundance: .
j_gene: TRBJ1-1
v_gene: TRBV14
d_gene: .
CDR3nt: TGTGCCAGCAGCTTCGGCGGAGGGGGCACTGAAGCTTTCTTT
CDR3aa: CASSFGGGGTEAFF

abundance: .
j_gene: TRBJ2-7
v_gene: TRBV28
d_gene: .
CDR3nt: TGTGCCAGCAGTCCCGTCACCGGCTCCTACGAGCAGTACTTC
CDR3aa: CASSPVTGSYEQYF

abundance: .
j_gene: TRBJ2-2
v_gene: TRBV2
d_gene: .
CDR3nt: TGTGCCAGCAGTGAAGAGAGACTGCCGCGCACCGGGGAGCTGTTTTTT
CDR3aa: CASSEERLPRTGELFF

abundance: .
j_gene: TRBJ2-1
v_gene: TRBV28
d_gene: TRBD2
CDR3nt: TGTGCCAGCAGCAGGGGACTGCGGACTAGCGGGAGGCAATCCTCCTACAATGAGCAGTTCTTC
CDR3aa: CASSRGLRTSGRQSSYNEQFF

abundance: .
j_gene: TRBJ1-5
v_gene: TRBV2
d_gene: .
CDR3nt: TGTGCCAGCAGTGTTACAGGGTCACCGGATCAGCCCCAGCATTTT
CDR3aa: CASSVTGSPDQPQHF

abundance: .
j_gene: TRBJ1-1
v_gene: TRBV7-2
d_gene: .
CDR3nt: TGTGCCAGCAGCTTAATTACGGGGGGCGCTGGGACTGAAGCTTTCTTT
CDR3aa: CASSLITGGAGTEAFF

abundance: .
j_gene: TRBJ1-1
v_gene: TRBV28
d_gene: .
CDR3nt: TGTGCCAGCAGTTTACGCACAGGGTCGGCTGAAGCTTTCTTT
CDR3aa: CASSLRTGSAEAFF

abundance: .
j_gene: TRBJ1-1
v_gene: TRBV7-3
d_gene: .
CDR3nt: TGTGCCAGCAGTCATCTCTATAACACTGAAGCTTTCTTT
CDR3aa: CASSHLYNTEAFF

abundance: .
j_gene: TRBJ1-6
v_gene: TRBV28
d_gene: TRBD1
CDR3nt: TGTGCCAGCAAGGGGGAAGGGGGCAATTCACCCCTCCACTTT
CDR3aa: CASKGEGGNSPLHF

abundance: .
j_gene: TRBJ2-3
v_gene: TRBV9
d_gene: TRBD1
CDR3nt: TGTGCCAGCAGCTTTAGGGACAGGGGGCGCGGAGATACGCAGTATTTT
CDR3aa: CASSFRDRGRGDTQYF

abundance: .
j_gene: TRBJ2-1
v_gene: TRBV5-1
d_gene: .
CDR3nt: TGCGCCAGCAGCTTGGCGGCAGGAGTGAATGAGCAGTTCTTC
CDR3aa: CASSLAAGVNEQFF

abundance: .
j_gene: TRBJ2-7
v_gene: TRBV6-1
d_gene: .
CDR3nt: TGTGCCAGCAGTGAAACCCCCGGGGAGGTCTCCTACGAGCAGTACTTC
CDR3aa: CASSETPGEVSYEQYF

abundance: .
j_gene: TRBJ2-3
v_gene: TRBV14
d_gene: .
CDR3nt: TGTGCCAGCAGCCAAGGAGTCTTCGCTAGCACAGATACGCAGTATTTT
CDR3aa: CASSQGVFASTDTQYF

abundance: .
j_gene: TRBJ2-2
v_gene: TRBV30
d_gene: TRBD1
CDR3nt: TGTGCCCGGCGGAAGACAGGGGTAAACACCGGGGAGCTGTTTTTT
CDR3aa: CARRKTGVNTGELFF

abundance: .
j_gene: TRBJ1-1
v_gene: TRBV6-1
d_gene: .
CDR3nt: TGTGCCAGCAGTGAAACAGGGAATGGGGCTTTCTTT
CDR3aa: CASSETGNGAFF

abundance: .
j_gene: TRBJ2-2
v_gene: TRBV9
d_gene: TRBD1
CDR3nt: TGTGCCAGCAGCGCAGGGGGAACAGGGGGCTACGCCGGGGAGCTGTTTTTT
CDR3aa: CASSAGGTGGYAGELFF

abundance: .
j_gene: TRBJ2-7
v_gene: TRBV21-1
d_gene: .
CDR3nt: TGTGCCAGCAGCAAGTGCCAAAACTCCTACGAGCAGTACTTC
CDR3aa: CASSKCQNSYEQYF

abundance: .
j_gene: TRBJ1-4
v_gene: TRBV28
d_gene: .
CDR3nt: TGTGCCAGCAGCCAATCACGCGGCGCGGGTAATGAAAAACTGTTTTTT
CDR3aa: CASSQSRGAGNEKLFF

abundance: .
j_gene: TRBJ1-2
v_gene: TRBV6-6
d_gene: TRBD1
CDR3nt: TGTGCCACACGGACAGGGGGAGGCTATGGCTACACCTTC
CDR3aa: CATRTGGGYGYTF

abundance: .
j_gene: TRBJ1-2
v_gene: TRBV9
d_gene: .
CDR3nt: TGTGCCAGCAGCGGAGGGAATTTTGGCTACACCTTC
CDR3aa: CASSGGNFGYTF

abundance: .
j_gene: TRBJ2-1
v_gene: TRBV7-8
d_gene: .
CDR3nt: TGTGCCAGCAGCTTTTTAGGGACTTACAATGAGCAGTTCTTC
CDR3aa: CASSFLGTYNEQFF

abundance: .
j_gene: TRBJ2-5
v_gene: TRBV7-2
d_gene: TRBD2
CDR3nt: TGTGCCAGCAGCTTCCAAGCGGGAGAAGAGACCCAGTACTTC
CDR3aa: CASSFQAGEETQYF

abundance: .
j_gene: TRBJ1-1
v_gene: TRBV11-3
d_gene: .
CDR3nt: TGTGCCAGCAGCTTAGGGTACAGCAAGGACACTGAAGCTTTCTTT
CDR3aa: CASSLGYSKDTEAFF